This note documents a single TCR beta chain sequence. This entry is derived from a study of cytomegalovirus exposure and HLA in healthy donors. Trimming left V 2 bases short and J 10 bases short, with 12 bases between. CDR1 is MDHEN, CDR2 SYDVKM, per germline. The CDR3 sequence is 12 residues long. Profiled with immunoSEQ multiplex PCR; TCRdb holds only in-frame clones, not every one. Altogether 55,000 to 80,000 clones are present, about 95% being singletons, with the ten largest covering around 3.2%. This TCR came from a man between 18 and 29 years old in good health and CMV-seronegative. Sequencing was done on a sample of PBMCs. The chain recombines TRBV28 with TRBJ2-7; possible D gene TRBD2, 6 bases. This CDR3 is CASSLLLAQQYF. Written as DNA, the CDR3 is TGTGCCAGCAGTTTACTCCTAGCGCAACAGTACTTC.